The 26 T cell receptor beta chains below come from one sample, sequenced in a study of shared clonotypes between healthy human individuals. Some clones are missing from TCRdb's copy, which holds only in-frame ones; the method was immunoSEQ multiplex PCR. The sample consists of hundreds of thousands of clones, approximately 96% of them appearing once. Positive CCR7 selection of CD45RO-negative cells yielded the naive CD8 cells, and terminally differentiated effector memory CD45RA+ cells were excluded. Sample: naive CD8+ T cells sorted from blood. These receptor sequences come from a woman aged 30 to 39 in good health.

This chain joins TRBV2 and TRBJ1-4; 10 nucleotides line up with TRBD1. CDR3 size: 18 residues. Germline V CDR1 and CDR2: SNHLY, FYNNEI. The V and J ends lost 8 bases and 3 bases, in that order; junction bases with no gene match: 15. As DNA, the CDR3 is TGTGCCAGCCGAGGGGTGGGGACAGGGGAGTCGGCTAATGAAAAACTGTTTTTT. This sequence encodes CASRGVGTGESANEKLFF.

This sequence joins TRBV9 and TRBJ2-7, with 9 nucleotides matching TRBD1. The CDR3 consists of 16 residues. CDR1 and CDR2 from the germline V gene are SGDLS and YYNGEE. Germline trimming cut 1 base from V and 4 bases from J; bases unmatched to any gene: 9. The CDR3 coding sequence is TGTGCCAGCAGCGTAACAGCCGGGACAGGGTTGTACGAGCAGTACTTC. This sequence encodes CASSVTAGTGLYEQYF.

The chain couples TRBV13 to TRBJ2-1, with TRBD2 as a possible D gene (5 bases). CDR3 length equals 12 residues. V gave up 5 bases and J gave up 9 bases, with 11 bases separating them. The germline CDR1 and CDR2 sequences are PRHDT and FYEKMQ (reference sequence). The CDR3 DNA follows: TGTGCCAGCAGCCCCCTCCTAGCTGAGCAGTTCTTC. Amino acids: CASSPLLAEQFF.

The rearrangement joins TRBV7-7 to TRBJ2-5; 8 bases are a match to TRBD1. With V trimmed by 5 bases and J by 5 bases, 10 bases remained unmatched. The CDR3 extends over 15 amino acids. Per germline, CDR1 SSHAT and CDR2 FNYEAQ (reference sequence). The CDR3 coding sequence is TGTGCCAGCAGCCAAGGGACAGGAGGTCGGGAGACCCAGTACTTC. The encoded protein is CASSQGTGGRETQYF. Full variable domain (rest looked up from reference TRBV7-7 and TRBJ2-5): GAGVSQSPRYKVTKRGQDVTLRCDPISSHATLYWYQQALGQGPEFLTYFNYEAQPDKSGLPSDRFSAERPEGSISTLTIQRTEQRDSAMYRCASSQGTGGRETQYFGPGTRLLVL.

The rearrangement joins TRBV6-5 to TRBJ1-1; D is possibly TRBD1 (5 bases). This CDR3 contains 14 residues. Germline V gene lookup returns CDR1 MNHEY and CDR2 SVGAGI. Trimming left V 0 bases short and J 7 bases short, with 12 bases between. The CDR3 DNA reads TGTGCCAGCAGTTACTCTTCCGGAACAGGTGAAGCTTTCTTT. It specifies CASSYSSGTGEAFF.

The CDR3 bases are TGTGCCAGCAGCTTAGGTGTAGGGTGGGGAGATACGCAGTATTTT. Its protein is CASSLGVGWGDTQYF. The chain links TRBV11-2 to TRBJ2-3; D call uncertain. The V end lost 1 base, the J end lost 5 bases, and 13 bases lay between the germline ends. This CDR3 has 15 residues. The germline CDR1 and CDR2 sequences are SGHAT and FQNNGV.

This chain connects TRBV30 to TRBJ2-7; 8 bases are shared with TRBD1. CDR1 is GTSNPN, CDR2 SVGIG, per germline (reference sequence). With 5 bases clipped from V and 3 bases from J, the junction kept 3 bases outside the gene matches. The CDR3 spans 12 residues. The CDR3 nucleotides read TGTGCCTGGGACAGGGGCGACTACGAGCAGTACTTC. Translated, it gives CAWDRGDYEQYF.

The chain recombines TRBV28 with TRBJ2-3; D may correspond to TRBD1 or TRBD2 (6 bases each). CDR3 length equals 16 residues. Trimming removed 1 base from V and 6 bases from J, with 17 bases in between. Germline CDR1 MDHEN, CDR2 SYDVKM. DNA of the CDR3: TGTGCCAGCAGTTTATATTATAGCGGAGGGGGTGATACGCAGTATTTT. Protein: CASSLYYSGGGDTQYF.

This rearrangement joins TRBV10-2 to TRBJ2-7; D ambiguous. The V end lost 2 bases, the J end lost 3 bases, and 5 bases lay between the germline ends. Germline CDR1 reads WSHSY; CDR2 reads SAAADI. This CDR3 is built from 12 residues. CDR3 DNA: TGCGCCAGCAGTGAGGCTTTCTACGAGCAGTACTTC. Residues: CASSEAFYEQYF.

CDR3 DNA sequence: TGTGCCTGGAAGGAGGACAGCTACGAGCAGTACTTC. This sequence encodes CAWKEDSYEQYF. The rearrangement uses TRBV30 and TRBJ2-7; D possibly corresponds to TRBD1 (6 bases). Trimming cost V 4 bases and J 3 bases, with 10 bases left between them. CDR3 length: 12 amino acids. Germline loops: CDR1 GTSNPN, CDR2 SVGIG (reference sequence).

The rearrangement joins TRBV27 to TRBJ2-7; TRBD1 matches at 7 bases. V lost 4 bases to trimming and J lost 5 bases; unmatched junction nucleotides: 2. Germline CDR1 MNHEY, CDR2 SMNVEV (reference sequence). The CDR3 sequence is 12 residues long. The CDR3 sequence is CASSYRGHEQYF. The DNA for the CDR3 is TGTGCCAGCAGTTACAGGGGCCACGAGCAGTACTTC.

V usage is TRBV10-3 and J usage is TRBJ2-3; 7 bases align to TRBD1. The CDR3 is 17 residues long. Germline V lookup: CDR1 ENHRY, CDR2 SYGVKD. The V and J ends lost 0 bases and 1 base, in that order; junction bases with no gene match: 7. CDR3 amino acids: CAISESFRTGRTDTQYF. The DNA for the CDR3 is TGTGCCATCAGTGAGTCGTTTAGGACAGGACGCACAGATACGCAGTATTTT.

The chain joins TRBV6-5 to TRBJ2-2; a possible D gene is TRBD2 (5 bases). CDR1 MNHEY and CDR2 SVGAGI come from the germline V gene. CDR3 length: 16 residues. V gave up 2 bases and J gave up 3 bases, with 13 bases separating them. CDR3 residues: CASSYPEGADTGELFF. DNA of the CDR3: TGTGCCAGCAGTTACCCTGAAGGAGCGGACACCGGGGAGCTGTTTTTT.

The chain carries TRBV5-1 and TRBJ2-4, with D hard to call. The V end was cut by 0 bases, the J end by 2 bases, with 12 bases between. The CDR3 consists of 16 residues. In germline, CDR1 is SGHRS, CDR2 YFSETQ. The CDR3 reads CASSLGVEGTKNIQYF. The CDR3 bases are TGCGCCAGCAGCTTGGGGGTGGAAGGTACCAAAAACATTCAGTACTTC.

The chain employs TRBV19 and TRBJ1-2; D is possibly TRBD1 (5 bases). The CDR3 is 12 residues long. Trimming took off 5 bases at V and 8 bases at J, with 12 bases between the two ends. Germline CDR1 reads LNHDA; CDR2 reads SQIVND (reference sequence). The CDR3: CASSVGTGGYTF. The CDR3 DNA reads as TGTGCCAGTAGTGTTGGGACCGGAGGCTACACCTTC.

The chain carries TRBV5-1 and TRBJ2-7, with TRBD2 as a possible D gene (6 bases). The CDR3 length is 14 residues. Trimming removed 2 bases from V and 2 bases from J, with 11 bases in between. Germline values: CDR1 SGHRS, CDR2 YFSETQ. This chain's CDR3 is CASSFGGFPYEQYF. As DNA, the CDR3 is TGCGCCAGCAGCTTTGGAGGGTTCCCCTACGAGCAGTACTTC.

The J gene is TRBJ1-1, the V gene TRBV9, with a weak D call TRBD1 (5 bases). V was shortened by 3 bases and J by 3 bases, with 12 bases between the two germline ends. Per germline, CDR1 SGDLS and CDR2 YYNGEE. The CDR3 runs to 14 residues. CDR3 bases: TGTGCCAGCAGCGGTCTCGGGGGAGACACTGAAGCTTTCTTT. This translates into CASSGLGGDTEAFF.

On this clone itself: At the DNA level, this CDR3 is encoded by other sequences in the same sample as well. This chain uses TRBV28 with TRBJ2-2; D is ambiguous. The CDR3 loop spans 13 amino acids. V dropped 4 bases and J dropped 6 bases, with 9 bases sitting between them. The germline V gene encodes CDR1 MDHEN and CDR2 SYDVKM. CDR3 bases: TGTGCCAGCAGTTACGGCCTCCCCGGGGAGCTGTTTTTT. Protein product: CASSYGLPGELFF.

The sample holds one count of this clone. The CDR3, as DNA: TGTGCCACAAGTAATTACTATGGCTACACCTTC. Its translation is CATSNYYGYTF. The gene calls are TRBV28 and TRBJ1-2; D gene unclear. V lost 10 bases, J lost 3 bases, and 9 bases lay in between. Germline CDR1 reads MDHEN; CDR2 reads SYDVKM. CDR3 length: 11 amino acids.

J is TRBJ2-3 and V is TRBV28; D is unresolved. Germline lookup yields CDR1 MDHEN and CDR2 SYDVKM. Trimming stripped 11 bases from V and 4 bases from J, with 16 bases between. The CDR3 has 13 amino acids. The CDR3 DNA follows: TGTGCCTGCGGTCAGGACGAGTCAGATACGCAGTATTTT. Protein: CACGQDESDTQYF.

This chain links TRBV10-1 with TRBJ2-1; the match to TRBD1 covers 7 bases. Germline CDR1 WNHNN, CDR2 SYGVQD (reference sequence). This CDR3 region has 14 residues. V shed 6 bases, J shed 9 bases, and the junction held 11 bases outside the gene matches. CDR3 sequence reads: CASSHQDRSGEQFF. The CDR3 nucleotides are TGCGCCAGCAGCCACCAGGACAGGTCCGGTGAGCAGTTCTTC.

Comments on this clone: This sample includes further DNA sequences coding for the same CDR3. The chain carries TRBV28 and TRBJ2-1, with 11 bases that match TRBD2. Germline assignment: CDR1 MDHEN and CDR2 SYDVKM. J gave up 7 bases and V 3 bases, and 5 bases lay outside the gene matches. The CDR3 has 15 residues. For the CDR3, the DNA is TGTGCCAGCAGTTTTGGGCTAGCGGGGGGAAATGAGCAGTTCTTC. Amino acid sequence: CASSFGLAGGNEQFF.

The chain joins TRBV9 to TRBJ2-5; D is perhaps TRBD2 (5 bases). V was clipped by 6 bases and J by 3 bases, with 12 bases between them. Germline V gene data show CDR1 as SGDLS and CDR2 as YYNGEE. The CDR3 has 13 residues. In DNA form, the CDR3 reads TGTGCCAGCAACCCTGAGGGCGAAGAGACCCAGTACTTC. This sequence encodes CASNPEGEETQYF.

This rearrangement joins TRBV29-1 to TRBJ2-3; D not certain. Germline V gene sequence: CDR1 SQVTM, CDR2 ANQGSEA. There are 12 residues in the CDR3. V was cut by 4 bases and J by 1 base, with 6 bases left in between. This chain's CDR3 is CSVVAGTDTQYF. CDR3 nucleotide sequence: TGCAGCGTTGTTGCAGGCACAGATACGCAGTATTTT.

The chain carries TRBV5-1 and TRBJ2-7, with 12 nucleotides matching TRBD2. The ends lost 2 bases at V and 4 bases at J; junction bases unmatched: 1. The germline CDR1 and CDR2 sequences are SGHRS and YFSETQ. CDR3 length equals 14 residues. CDR3 DNA sequence: TGCGCCAGCAGCTTCGGACTAGCGGGATACGAGCAGTACTTC. Amino acids: CASSFGLAGYEQYF.

Worth noting for this clone: The sample carries other DNA sequences with the same CDR3. This sequence joins TRBV7-9 and TRBJ1-1, with TRBD1 as a possible D gene (5 bases). This CDR3 contains 12 residues. Per the germline V gene, CDR1 is SEHNR and CDR2 is FQNEAQ (reference sequence). The germline V and J ends were trimmed by 2 bases and 6 bases, with 7 bases remaining between them. The CDR3: CASSLPGPEAFF. As DNA, the CDR3 is TGTGCCAGCAGCTTACCGGGGCCTGAAGCTTTCTTT.